These T cell receptor beta chains were read from a single sample in a study of blood T cell repertoires in COVID-19. Using immunoSEQ multiplex PCR, the repertoire was profiled, and TCRdb retains in-frame clones only, with some absent. Of roughly 330,000 clones listed, approximately 90% were seen once; the top ten hold more than 7.5%. Sequenced sample: peripheral blood. Receptor source: a man aged 25-45 years with COVID-19, enrolled during active disease. The CDR3 runs from the conserved cysteine through the conserved F or W. The D gene is left open where the match is weak. Size is stated for part of the rows, as once, few or many counts, or as a class when the clone is expanded.

size | D | J | V | DNA | CDR3
NA | NA | TRBJ1-1 | TRBV7-3 | TGTGCCAGCAGCTCCGACAGGTTCACTGAAGCTTTCTTT | CASSSDRFTEAFF
NA | TRBD1 | TRBJ2-5 | TRBV5-1 | TGCGCCAGCAGCCGTGGACAGGGGGCGAGAGAGACCCAGTACTTC | CASSRGQGARETQYF
few | TRBD2 | TRBJ2-2 | TRBV7-8 | TGTGCCAGCAGCTTAGTTACGACTAGCGGGAGAAGGGGGGAGCTGTTTTTT | CASSLVTTSGRRGELFF
NA | TRBD1 | TRBJ1-6 | TRBV10-3 | TGTGCCATCAGTGAGTGGACAGGGGGGAGTTCACCCCTCCACTTT | CAISEWTGGSSPLHF
NA | NA | TRBJ1-6 | TRBV7-8 | TGTGCCAGCAGCCAGCGGACCGGAATTAATTCACCCCTCCACTTT | CASSQRTGINSPLHF
NA | NA | TRBJ1-3 | TRBV25-1 | TGTGCCAGCATGCTAGGAAACACCATATATTTT | CASMLGNTIYF
NA | TRBD2 | TRBJ2-1 | TRBV2 | TGTGCCAGGGGGGGACTAGCGGGAGTGAACAATGAGCAGTTCTTC | CARGGLAGVNNEQFF
once | TRBD1 | TRBJ2-3 | TRBV5-1 | TGCGCCAGCAGCTTGGAGGGGACAGGGCTAAATACGCAGTATTTT | CASSLEGTGLNTQYF
NA | NA | TRBJ1-2 | TRBV19 | TGTGCCAGTCACAGAAAGAACTATGGCTACACCTTC | CASHRKNYGYTF
NA | NA | TRBJ2-3 | TRBV30 | TGTGCCCGAGGCGGCAGAGCCGTTACAGATACGCAGTATTTT | CARGGRAVTDTQYF
NA | NA | TRBJ2-7 | TRBV20-1 | TGCAGTGCTAGGACAGGTACCGAGCAGTACTTC | CSARTGTEQYF
NA | TRBD2 | TRBJ2-5 | TRBV18 | TGTGCCAGCTCACCACGGGGACTAGCGGGGGAAGAGACCCAGTACTTC | CASSPRGLAGEETQYF
NA | TRBD1 | TRBJ1-2 | TRBV18 | TGTGCCAGCTCGTCGGACAGGATAGGAGGCTACACCTTC | CASSSDRIGGYTF
NA | NA | TRBJ2-5 | TRBV5-1 | TGCGCCAGCAGCCAAGTGGAGGACAGCAAGGAGACCCAGTACTTC | CASSQVEDSKETQYF
NA | TRBD1 | TRBJ2-7 | TRBV7-2 | TGTGCCAGCAGCTTAGGGACAGGGCTAATCTCCTACGAGCAGTACTTC | CASSLGTGLISYEQYF
NA | NA | TRBJ1-2 | TRBV28 | TGTGCCAGCAGTTTCTATCCCGTCTATGGCTACACCTTC | CASSFYPVYGYTF
once | TRBD1 | TRBJ2-7 | TRBV18 | TGTGCCAGCTCACGCTGGGTCGGACAGGGGAGCGAGCAGTACTTC | CASSRWVGQGSEQYF
NA | TRBD1 | TRBJ1-1 | TRBV29-1 | TGCAGCGTGGTCTCAGGGGGTGGAGGGAACACTGAAGCTTTCTTT | CSVVSGGGGNTEAFF
NA | TRBD1 | TRBJ2-7 | TRBV6-2/TRBV6-3 | TGTGCCAGCAGTTATGGACAGGGGGTGAACGAGCAGTACTTC | CASSYGQGVNEQYF
NA | NA | TRBJ1-5 | TRBV2 | TGTGCCAGCAGTGAAGGGAGATTGAGCAATCAGCCCCAGCATTTT | CASSEGRLSNQPQHF
NA | NA | TRBJ2-7 | TRBV4-3 | TGCGCCAGCAGCCGCGACAGGTACCTTTCCTACGAGCAGTACTTC | CASSRDRYLSYEQYF
once | NA | TRBJ1-1 | TRBV12-3/TRBV12-4 | TGTGCCAGCAATCCGTACTCGGGGACTGAAGCTTTCTTT | CASNPYSGTEAFF
NA | TRBD1 | TRBJ1-5 | TRBV2 | TGTGCCAGCAGTCGGACAGGGAGCAATCAGCCCCAGCATTTT | CASSRTGSNQPQHF
NA | TRBD1 | TRBJ2-6 | TRBV29-1 | TGCAGCGTTGAAGCGACGGACAGGGAGGTTAGTGGGGCCAACGTCCTGACTTTC | CSVEATDREVSGANVLTF
NA | NA | TRBJ1-1 | TRBV10-3 | TGTGCCATCAGTGAGAAATGGACAACAATGAACACTGAAGCTTTCTTT | CAISEKWTTMNTEAFF
NA | NA | TRBJ2-1 | TRBV5-4 | TGTGCCAGCAGCAGAGATAGCAGCTCCTACAATGAGCAGTTCTTC | CASSRDSSSYNEQFF
NA | NA | TRBJ1-2 | TRBV27 | TGTGCCAGCAGCGAACGGGGGTATAGCTATGGCTACACCTTC | CASSERGYSYGYTF
NA | TRBD1 | TRBJ1-2 | TRBV7-2 | TGTGCCAGCAGCTTCAGCTTTCCGGGACAGGGTTATGGCTACACCTTC | CASSFSFPGQGYGYTF
NA | NA | TRBJ2-7 | TRBV5-5 | TGTGCCAGCAGCTTGGCTCGGGGATCCTACGAGCAGTACTTC | CASSLARGSYEQYF
NA | NA | TRBJ2-7 | TRBV2 | TGTGCCAGTGCTGGAGGGGGCACGGGTGAGCAGTACTTC | CASAGGGTGEQYF
NA | TRBD1 | TRBJ2-5 | TRBV30 | TGTGCCTGGAGATCTATCGGGACAGGCCCTCAAGAGACCCAGTACTTC | CAWRSIGTGPQETQYF
NA | NA | TRBJ2-6 | TRBV6-2/TRBV6-3 | TGTGCCAGCAGTTTTCAGGGAATGTCTGGGGCCAACGTCCTGACTTTC | CASSFQGMSGANVLTF
NA | NA | TRBJ1-2 | TRBV7-2 | TGTGCCAGCAGCTTTCAAATGAGGGCCGCAGTTAGCTATGGCTACACCTTC | CASSFQMRAAVSYGYTF
NA | NA | TRBJ2-1 | TRBV27 | TGTGCCAGCAGTTTAGGCCTAGCATTCAATGAGCAGTTCTTC | CASSLGLAFNEQFF
NA | NA | TRBJ2-1 | TRBV4-1 | TGCGCCAGCAGCCAAGACCCAATCGGGGGCTACAATGAGCAGTTCTTC | CASSQDPIGGYNEQFF
NA | TRBD1 | TRBJ2-2 | TRBV10-3 | TGTGCCATCAGTACGAGCCTTAGGACAGGGCGCAACACCGGGGAGCTGTTTTTT | CAISTSLRTGRNTGELFF
NA | NA | TRBJ2-2 | TRBV6-4 | TGTGCCAGCTCCCGGGACTTTTTCACCGGGGAGCTGTTTTTT | CASSRDFFTGELFF
NA | TRBD1 | TRBJ1-4 | TRBV6-5 | TGTGCCAGCAGCTCCGGGACAGGGGGCGAAAAACTGTTTTTT | CASSSGTGGEKLFF
NA | TRBD1 | TRBJ1-2 | TRBV6-1 | TGTGCCAGCAGTGAACCGGGACAGGGGAAAAACTATGGCTACACCTTC | CASSEPGQGKNYGYTF